This T cell receptor beta chain was documented in a study of cytomegalovirus exposure and HLA in healthy donors. To note about this clone: Its target is unknown.

Study outcomes and limitations: Roughly uniform sequencing depth across donors was assumed, possibly incorrectly. In vitro testing confirmed a few CMV-associated chains as specific for CMV antigens. A later analysis linked a missense DCLRE1C variant to TCR beta V- and J-gene trimming. In a later analysis, HLA-associated beta chains showed higher expansion and lower generation probabilities than comparable chains.

Use of 60 Vbeta and 13 Jbeta primers characterized the PCR. Profiled with immunoSEQ multiplex PCR; TCRdb holds only in-frame clones, not every one. The table includes fewer than 250,000 clones, about 77% detected once. This clonotype was sampled from a young woman in good health and CMV-seropositive. The sample comprised PBMCs.

The CDR3 loop is CASSLGLGELFF. The CDR3 DNA is TGCGCCAGCAGCTTGGGTCTCGGGGAGCTGTTTTTT. The gene calls are TRBV5-1 and TRBJ2-2; D gene uncertain. The ends were cut back, 0 bases at V and 7 bases at J, with 4 bases in the middle. Looked up from germline, CDR1 is SGHRS and CDR2 is YFSETQ. This CDR3 contains 12 residues.